The rows below give T cell receptor beta chains drawn from one sample of a study of blood T cell repertoires in COVID-19. Assay used: immunoSEQ multiplex PCR; TCRdb lists only in-frame clones, some missing. The sample carries about 110,000 clones, around 86% recorded once. The sample taken for sequencing was peripheral blood. All receptors derive from a man at least 80 years old with acute or convalescent COVID-19. CDR3s include the opening cysteine and the closing phenylalanine or tryptophan. Fields, in order: J gene, V gene, CDR3 protein.

TRBJ2-1 | TRBV5-1 | CASSLGTFSGEQFF
TRBJ1-2 | TRBV6-5 | CASRRDSRNYGYTF
TRBJ2-1 | TRBV9 | CASSVAQSASSYNEQFF
TRBJ1-4 | TRBV9 | CASSVNRGREKLFF
TRBJ2-7 | TRBV9 | CASSETSGRFHEQYF
TRBJ2-5 | TRBV29-1 | CSASGTTQETQYF
TRBJ2-5 | TRBV6-5 | CASSPPGEETQYF
TRBJ1-6 | TRBV12-3/TRBV12-4 | CASSPRTDSPLHF
TRBJ1-4 | TRBV5-1 | CASSTGWDKEREKLFF
TRBJ1-1 | TRBV18 | CASSPGTGSFMNTEAFF
TRBJ1-5 | TRBV5-1 | CASSLDRQGAGQPQHF
TRBJ2-5 | TRBV5-1 | CASIRTSGEETQYF
TRBJ2-1 | TRBV5-1 | CASSLGGSAEQFF
TRBJ1-1 | TRBV4-3 | CASSQAGGGTEAFF
TRBJ1-2 | TRBV4-1 | CASSQDRANYGYTF
TRBJ2-7 | TRBV19 | CASSISTFSYEQYF
TRBJ2-7 | TRBV28 | CASSERYEQYF
TRBJ1-5 | TRBV7-2 | CASSLRPGGRQPQHF
TRBJ1-1 | TRBV12-3/TRBV12-4 | CASSLTLVTEAFF
TRBJ1-5 | TRBV10-2 | CASSRTAYSNQPQHF
TRBJ1-5 | TRBV6-1 | CASSEWTGPRNQPQHF
TRBJ1-1 | TRBV18 | CASSQIVGGWTEAFF
TRBJ1-4 | TRBV4-1 | CASSQDRGAGKEKLFF
TRBJ1-4 | TRBV19 | CASSIQTTNEKLFF